This T cell receptor (beta chain) was found in a study of beta chain features in type 1 diabetes. Study results and limitations: Moderate yet significant TCRB CDR3 shortening was seen in Type 1 diabetes patients in all four CD4+ subsets.

This CDR3 spans 11 amino acids. Trimming stripped 4 bases from V and 1 base from J, with 4 bases between. CDR1 is GTSNPN and CDR2 is SVGIG in the germline V gene (reference sequence). This clone was counted a few times. Its specificity is not known. The investigators reverse transcribed all of the isolated RNA, so they sequenced expressed TCRB transcripts. The data were produced by immunoSEQ multiplex PCR, yet TCRdb's version contains in-frame clones alone and is incomplete. The data show 250,000 to 300,000 clones, approximately 24% seen once. This chain connects TRBV30 to TRBJ1-1, with D unresolved. The TCR comes from a woman aged 25 to 39 with type 1 diabetes. Source material: naive CD4+ T cells from blood. The CDR3 coding sequence is TGTGCCTGGAACACGAACACTGAAGCTTTCTTT. As protein: CAWNTNTEAFF. Together with reference TRBV30 and TRBJ1-1, the CDR3 gives the full variable domain: SQTIHQWPATLVQPVGSPLSLECTVEGTSNPNLYWYRQAAGRGLQLLFYSVGIGQISSEVPQNLSASRPQDRQFILSSKKLLLSDSGFYLCAWNTNTEAFFGQGTRLTVV.